This T cell receptor (beta chain) was observed in a study of T cell responses to AZD1222 COVID-19 vaccine. About the research overall: Researchers grouped second doses given at about 4 or about 12 weeks into one pool.

Germline values: CDR1 SGDLS, CDR2 YYNGEE. Trimming stripped 1 base from V and 0 bases from J, with 8 bases between. The CDR3 loop spans 14 amino acids. This table comes from immunoSEQ multiplex PCR, and its TCRdb copy is limited to in-frame clones, with some not included. The sample carries about 97,000 clones, roughly 84% recorded once. Study-wide results and limits: Donors in the cohort were predominantly white British and more often female, and clonal diversity was possibly underestimated. Once two AZD1222 doses were given, Spike-specific TCR breadth and depth went up. Just a handful of AZD1222 recipients tested seropositive at baseline.

As to this clone: Its antigen is currently unknown.

This chain links TRBV9 with TRBJ2-7; D ambiguous. Specimen: peripheral blood, collected on day 0 of AZD1222 vaccination. The sequence came from an adult in good health. The DNA for the CDR3 is TGTGCCAGCAGCGTACAGGTTAGCTCCTACGAGCAGTACTTC. It codes for CASSVQVSSYEQYF.